A selection of T cell receptor beta chains follows, all from one sample in a study of CD8 T cells in Susac syndrome. TCRdb redid the calling of the immunoSEQ multiplex PCR reads with MiXCR, one entry per CDR3 protein. The sample lists about 430,000 distinct CDR3 sequences; 75% to 90% were seen once. The sample consisted of CD8+ T cells from PBMCs. These receptors originate from a human donor with multiple sclerosis. Each CDR3 is given with its conserved first and last residue. D genes are given only for firm matches. A clone size is listed for some rows: how often the clone was seen (once, few, many), or a class if it is expanded.

abundance	v_gene	j_gene	d_gene	CDR3nt	CDR3aa
NA	TRBV6-2/TRBV6-3	TRBJ2-1	NA	TGTGCCAGCAGTTACGGGAATGAAGTTGCAGTCGATGAGCAGTTCTTC	CASSYGNEVAVDEQFF
NA	TRBV27	TRBJ2-1	TRBD2	TGTGCCAGCAGTTCACTAGCGGGGGTTTATGAGCAGTTCTTC	CASSSLAGVYEQFF
NA	TRBV6-4	TRBJ1-2	TRBD1	TGTGCCAGCAGCTCGACAGGGGAGGGTTCTAATGGCTACACCTTC	CASSSTGEGSNGYTF
few	TRBV6-1	TRBJ1-6	NA	TGTGCCAGCAGCCCGACCGAAGCGTATAATTCACCCCTCCACTTT	CASSPTEAYNSPLHF
NA	TRBV5-4	TRBJ1-3	NA	TGTGCCAGCAGCTTCCAAATCGGGGACACCATATATTTT	CASSFQIGDTIYF
NA	TRBV19	TRBJ1-5	NA	TGTGCCAGTAGCCAGGGTATTTCACGCAATCAGCCCCAGCATTTT	CASSQGISRNQPQHF
NA	TRBV27	TRBJ2-3	TRBD1	TGTGCCAGCGCTAAATTCCGGGACAGGGTTTTCCCAGATACGCAGTATTTT	CASAKFRDRVFPDTQYF
NA	TRBV5-1	TRBJ1-1	TRBD1	TGCGCCAGCAGCTTGGAGCCAGGGGGCTTGAGCACTGAAGCTTTCTTT	CASSLEPGGLSTEAFF
NA	TRBV12-3/TRBV12-4	TRBJ1-1	NA	TGTGCCAGCAGCCCGGTGGACAGCCGGAACACTGAAGCTTTCTTT	CASSPVDSRNTEAFF
NA	TRBV27	TRBJ1-1	TRBD1	TGTGCCAGCAGACCGGGACAGCTAATTTTGAACACTGAAGCTTTCTTT	CASRPGQLILNTEAFF
NA	TRBV27	TRBJ2-1	NA	TGTGCCAGCAGTTTATTGGGGGATTTGCAGTTCTTC	CASSLLGDLQFF
few	TRBV28	TRBJ2-7	NA	TGTGCCAGCAGTAGTCCTACAGGCCGCTCCTACGAGCAGTACTTC	CASSSPTGRSYEQYF
NA	TRBV11-2	TRBJ1-2	NA	TGTGCCAGCAGCTTTTTTTGGAGATACGGCTACACCTTC	CASSFFWRYGYTF
few	TRBV7-9	TRBJ1-5	TRBD1	TGTGCCAGCAGCTTCAGCACCGACAGGGCAGATCAGCCCCAGCATTTT	CASSFSTDRADQPQHF
NA	TRBV9	TRBJ2-2	NA	TGTGCCAGCAGTGTGCGGGGGAACACCGGGGAGCTGTTTTTT	CASSVRGNTGELFF
NA	TRBV29-1	TRBJ2-1	NA	TGCAGCGCTGGGACCGGAGGTCCTGAGCAGTTCTTC	CSAGTGGPEQFF
NA	TRBV25-1	TRBJ1-4	NA	TGTGCCAGCAGTGATGTGGGTGGAGATGAAAAACTGTTTTTT	CASSDVGGDEKLFF
few	TRBV27	TRBJ1-1	NA	TGTGCCAGCAGTTTTGCTAGGAACACTGAAGCTTTCTTT	CASSFARNTEAFF
NA	TRBV5-6	TRBJ1-2	NA	TGTGCCAGCAGCTTGTGGGGGCTCCACCGCTCTGGTGGCTACACCTTC	CASSLWGLHRSGGYTF
NA	TRBV10-3	TRBJ2-7	NA	TGTGCCATCAGTGAGTCAGCCAGGGATAGCTCCTACGAGCAGTACTTC	CAISESARDSSYEQYF
NA	TRBV19	TRBJ1-2	NA	TGTGCCAGTAGTATGGAGGCTAACTATGGCTACACCTTC	CASSMEANYGYTF
NA	TRBV29-1	TRBJ1-1	NA	TGCAGCGTTGAAAGGCCGACGAACACTGAAGCTTTCTTT	CSVERPTNTEAFF
once	TRBV19	TRBJ2-7	TRBD2	TGTGCCAGTAGTATAGGGATTACGAGCGGGAGGGCCCAGGTGTACGAGCAGTACTTC	CASSIGITSGRAQVYEQYF
NA	TRBV29-1	TRBJ1-1	NA	TGCAGTTCTAGCACTGGGATAAACACTGAAGCTTTCTTT	CSSSTGINTEAFF
NA	TRBV18	TRBJ2-7	NA	TGTGCCAGCTCACCACCGAGGGACGGTGGCTCCTACGAGCAGTACTTC	CASSPPRDGGSYEQYF
NA	TRBV20-1	TRBJ2-7	NA	TGCAGTGCTACAGATAAGGGGCATTGGGAGCACGAGCAGTACTTC	CSATDKGHWEHEQYF
NA	TRBV28	TRBJ1-6	NA	TGTGCCAGCAGTTATTATCCGGGATCACCCCTCCACTTT	CASSYYPGSPLHF
NA	TRBV27	TRBJ1-5	NA	TGTGCCAGCAGTTTAGAACAGAGCAATCAGCCCCAGCATTTT	CASSLEQSNQPQHF
NA	TRBV30	TRBJ2-7	TRBD1	TGTGCCTGGGCCCCGGACAGGACAACTTACGAGCAGTACTTC	CAWAPDRTTYEQYF
NA	TRBV5-8	TRBJ1-2	NA	TGTGCCAGCAGCTTGTACGACTATAACTATGGCTACACCTTC	CASSLYDYNYGYTF
NA	TRBV12-3/TRBV12-4	TRBJ1-5	NA	TGTGCCAGCAGTCCCACGACGCTGATCAATCAGCCCCAGCATTTT	CASSPTTLINQPQHF
NA	TRBV28	TRBJ2-4	TRBD2	TGTGCCAGCAGTCCCCCGAGGGAGGGCCCTCATGATTACATTCAGTACTTC	CASSPPREGPHDYIQYF
few	TRBV9	TRBJ2-7	NA	TGTGCCAGCAGCCCCGCCTGGGCAGCAGGCGAGCAGTACTTC	CASSPAWAAGEQYF
NA	TRBV30	TRBJ2-7	TRBD1	TGTGCCTGGAGTGTAGCAGGGGGCCCCTACGAGCAGTACTTC	CAWSVAGGPYEQYF
few	TRBV18	TRBJ2-1	NA	TGTGCCAGCTCACCAGGGGGCACCTACAATGAGCAGTTCTTC	CASSPGGTYNEQFF
NA	TRBV14	TRBJ2-2	NA	TGTGCCAGCAGCCAAGATCCTGCTCGGGGCACGACCGGGGAGCTGTTTTTT	CASSQDPARGTTGELFF
NA	TRBV7-9	TRBJ2-3	NA	TGTGCCAGCAGCTTAGCGTGGGCAGTCACAGATACGCAGTATTTT	CASSLAWAVTDTQYF
once	TRBV9	TRBJ2-1	TRBD1	TGTGCCAGCAGCGAGAGGACAGGCGGCAATGAGCAGTTCTTC	CASSERTGGNEQFF
NA	TRBV29-1	TRBJ1-1	NA	TGCAGCGTGACGACCAGGGAATCTTTCTTT	CSVTTRESFF
NA	TRBV5-1	TRBJ1-2	NA	TGCGCCAGCAGCTTCTTGCGGCACGGCTATGGCTACACCTTC	CASSFLRHGYGYTF
NA	TRBV30	TRBJ2-7	TRBD2	TGTGCCTGGAATGGGGATACTAGCGGTAGGAACGAGCAGTACTTC	CAWNGDTSGRNEQYF
NA	TRBV6-1	TRBJ2-7	TRBD2	TGTGCCAGCAGTCTCGGGGGGGGGTTCCCCCAGTACGAGCAGTACTTC	CASSLGGGFPQYEQYF
NA	TRBV4-1	TRBJ1-1	NA	TGCGCCAGCAGCCAAGGTGACAGGACCTATGCGAACACTGAAGCTTTCTTT	CASSQGDRTYANTEAFF
NA	TRBV12-3/TRBV12-4	TRBJ2-1	TRBD2	TGTGCCAGCAGTAAAACGAATCTAGCGGGAGCGGCGAATGAGCAGTTCTTC	CASSKTNLAGAANEQFF
NA	TRBV7-9	TRBJ2-7	NA	TGTGCCAGCAGCACACTGGACCACAGGCCCTACGAGCAGTACTTC	CASSTLDHRPYEQYF
few	TRBV19	TRBJ2-7	TRBD1	TGTGCCAGTAGTATATCCGCAGGGGGCGTCTACGAGCAGTACTTC	CASSISAGGVYEQYF